These 8 T cell receptor beta chains were all obtained from the same sample, sequenced in a study of T cells in women clearing cervical HPV infection. The method was immunoSEQ multiplex PCR; TCRdb's version includes in-frame clones alone and lacks a portion of them. The listing contains 25,000 to 35,000 clones. The specimen sequenced was blood buffy coat. The receptors here all came from a woman aged 18-70 years with a cervical HPV16 infection that either progressed to CIN3+ or cleared (not recorded which).

Note on this clone: The sequence runs out 3 residues before the end of the CDR3; the remainder is reconstructed from the germline J gene. V and J are TRBV7-6 and TRBJ1-4, with TRBD1 as a possible D gene (6 bases). This CDR3 region has 15 residues. Germline V CDR1 and CDR2: SGHVS, FNYEAQ. V was cut by 4 bases and J by 5 bases, with 14 bases left in between. CDR3 region: CASSSDRSINEKLFF. The DNA read from the CDR3 is TGTGCCAGCAGCTCAGACAGGTCGATAAATGAAAAA.

As for this clone: The CDR3 extends 3 residues past the end of the read, so its final part is completed from the germline J gene. The rearrangement uses TRBV10-1 and TRBJ1-1; D gene ambiguous. Trimming pared 3 bases from V and 1 base from J, leaving 6 bases between. The CDR3 contains 13 residues. Germline values: CDR1 WNHNN, CDR2 SYGVQD (reference sequence). Incomplete CDR3 DNA: TGCGCCAGCAGTGAAGCACGGAACACTGAA. It specifies CASSEARNTE. The whole CDR3 protein reads CASSEARNTEAFF.

Incomplete CDR3 DNA: TGTGCCAGTAGTATTCGGGGCGGGGGGACGGGAGATACG. Translation gives CASSIRGGGTGDT. The full-length CDR3 reads as CASSIRGGGTGDTQYF. The rearrangement uses TRBV19 and TRBJ2-3, with TRBD2 matching over 8 bases. The CDR3 is cut off 3 residues early in the read; its end comes from the germline J gene. In germline, CDR1 is LNHDA, CDR2 SQIVND (reference sequence). V lost 3 bases to trimming and J lost 5 bases; unmatched junction nucleotides: 10. The CDR3 loop spans 16 amino acids.

Note on this clone: The DNA ends 3 residues before the CDR3 does, and the rest of the CDR3 is filled in from the germline J gene. The chain links TRBV15 to TRBJ2-7, with D maybe TRBD2 (6 bases). The V gene's germline CDR1 is LNHNV and CDR2 YYDKDF (reference sequence). Trimming shortened V by 8 bases and J by 0 bases, and 8 bases separated the two germline ends. The CDR3 runs 12 residues. The sequenced part of the CDR3 DNA is TGTGCCACCGGGGGGAGCTCCTACGAG. Translating it yields CATGGSSYE. The whole CDR3 protein is CATGGSSYEQYF.

About this clone itself: The read halts 3 residues ahead of the CDR3 end, with the missing end drawn from the germline J gene. V usage is TRBV12-3 or TRBV12-4 and J usage is TRBJ2-5; D not certain. The CDR3 sequence is 13 residues long. Trimming took 2 bases from V and 4 from J, leaving 8 bases between them. CDR3 loop: CASSLPRGETQYF. The CDR3 DNA, read in part, is TGTGCCAGCAGTTTACCTCGCGGAGAGACC.

As to this clone: The DNA ends 3 residues before the CDR3 does, and the rest of the CDR3 is filled in from the germline J gene. The chain uses TRBV19 and TRBJ1-3; 12 nucleotides align to TRBD1. Germline V CDR1 and CDR2: LNHDA, SQIVND (reference sequence). This CDR3 is 16 amino acids long. The CDR3 sequence: CASSSTGQGAPGEIYF. CDR3 bases read: TGTGCCAGTAGTTCTACGGGACAGGGGGCACCCGGGGAG.

Note on this clone: With the read ending 3 residues before the CDR3 end, the germline J gene is used to fill in that end. The chain links TRBV4-1 to TRBJ1-4, with 11 positions matching TRBD1. This CDR3 comprises 17 residues. Germline trimming cut 2 bases from V and 8 bases from J; bases unmatched to any gene: 10. Germline V lookup: CDR1 MGHRA, CDR2 YSYEKL. The part of the CDR3 DNA that was read is TGCGCCAGCAGCCAAACCTTCGGGACAGGGGGGCAAGAAAAA. Its translation is CASSQTFGTGGQEK. The whole CDR3 sequence reads CASSQTFGTGGQEKLFF.

About this clone: The read terminates 3 residues ahead of where the CDR3 ends, so the germline J gene completes it. The V call is TRBV20-1, the J call TRBJ1-1; perhaps TRBD1 as D (5 bases). V was cut by 3 bases and J by 2 bases, with 13 bases left in between. The CDR3 totals 14 residues. Germline CDR1 DFQATT, CDR2 SNEGSKA (reference sequence). CDR3 protein: CSARGGNTNTEAFF. CDR3 bases read: TGCAGTGCTAGGGGGGGGAATACCAACACTGAA.